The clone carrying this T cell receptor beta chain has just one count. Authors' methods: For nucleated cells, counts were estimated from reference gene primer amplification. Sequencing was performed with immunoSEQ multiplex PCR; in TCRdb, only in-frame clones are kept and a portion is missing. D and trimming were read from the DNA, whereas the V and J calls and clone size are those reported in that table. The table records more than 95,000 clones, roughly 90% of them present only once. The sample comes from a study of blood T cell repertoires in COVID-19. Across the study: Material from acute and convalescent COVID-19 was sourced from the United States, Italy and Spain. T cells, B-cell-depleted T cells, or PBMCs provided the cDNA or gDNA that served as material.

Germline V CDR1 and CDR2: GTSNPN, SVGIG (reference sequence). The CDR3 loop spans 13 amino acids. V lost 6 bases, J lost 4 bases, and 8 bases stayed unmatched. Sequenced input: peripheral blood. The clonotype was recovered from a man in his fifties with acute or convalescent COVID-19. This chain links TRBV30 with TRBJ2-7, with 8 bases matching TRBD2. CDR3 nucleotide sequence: TGTGCCTGTGTACGGGAGGGCCGTTACGAGCAGTACTTC. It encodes CACVREGRYEQYF.